This T cell receptor beta chain originates from a study of OX40 agonist ivuxolimab in advanced cancers. Study-level background: Those enrolled were about 80% male, with a mean age of about 60 years and ages from about 20 to 85.

A remark on this clone: Antigen: not known.

Prior autoimmune disease or systemic immunosuppression barred patients. General study results and limits: Expanded clones belonging to CD8+ T cells outnumbered, on average, those of CD4+. Doses of 0.1 to 3.0 mg/kg were accompanied by clonal expansion of CD4+ and CD8+ blood T cells by week 6.

Measured with immunoSEQ multiplex PCR; TCRdb has only the in-frame clones, and not every one. The repertoire holds 75,000 to 90,000 clones, with 89% as singletons. The V gene lost 3 bases and the J gene lost 5 bases, with 5 bases spanning the gap. CDR3 length: 12 amino acids. CDR1 and CDR2 (germline): LNHDA, SQIVND (reference sequence). The rearrangement joins TRBV19 to TRBJ2-1; D is unclear. This material consisted of CD4+ or CD8+ T cells sorted from blood, taken in a trial of the OX40 agonist ivuxolimab. The clonotype originates from an adult with an advanced solid tumor such as melanoma, head and neck, liver or kidney cancer. The CDR3 loop reads CASSILDNEQFF. Here the CDR3 DNA reads TGTGCCAGTAGTATCTTGGACAATGAGCAGTTCTTC.